Following are 29 T cell receptor beta chains from one sample sequenced in a study of shared clonotypes between healthy human individuals. The method was immunoSEQ multiplex PCR; TCRdb's version includes in-frame clones alone and lacks a portion of them. The table includes around 1.6 million clones, 95% to 99% detected once. Sequencing was done on a sample of naive CD4+ T cells sorted from blood. Specified subset: CD45RA+ positively selected. These receptor sequences come from a man aged 30 to 39 in good health.

The chain combines TRBV5-4 with TRBJ1-1; D is unclear. Germline CDR1 is SGHNT and CDR2 is YYREEE (reference sequence). The CDR3 has 15 amino acids. The V end was cut by 5 bases, the J end by 8 bases, with 22 bases between. The CDR3 loop is CASSSSLGGSGEAFF. Written as DNA, the CDR3 is TGTGCCAGCAGTTCATCATTGGGCGGGTCGGGGGAAGCTTTCTTT.

The V call is TRBV27, the J call TRBJ2-5; TRBD1 agrees at 9 bases. Trimming took 3 bases from V and 4 from J; bases not matched to a gene: 3. CDR3 size: 14 residues. CDR1 is MNHEY and CDR2 is SMNVEV in the germline V gene (reference sequence). As DNA, the CDR3 is TGTGCCAGCAGTTTCAGGGACAGGGTAGAGACCCAGTACTTC. It is translated as CASSFRDRVETQYF.

V and J are TRBV11-2 and TRBJ2-1, with no clear D. CDR3 size: 15 residues. Germline CDR1 reads SGHAT; CDR2 reads FQNNGV. V gave up 7 bases and J gave up 0 bases, with 13 bases separating them. CDR3 DNA sequence: TGTGCCAGCACCAAGGGATCCAGCTCCTACAATGAGCAGTTCTTC. This codes for CASTKGSSSYNEQFF.

The chain carries TRBV7-8 and TRBJ2-7; either TRBD1 or TRBD2 may supply D (5 bases each). The CDR3 runs to 14 residues. Trimming pared 1 base from V and 5 bases from J, leaving 12 bases between. From germline, CDR1 is SGHVS and CDR2 FQNEAQ. Here the CDR3 reads CASSLDPRDDEQYF. The CDR3 nucleotides are TGTGCCAGCAGCTTAGACCCCCGGGACGACGAGCAGTACTTC.

The chain joins TRBV2 to TRBJ2-5; D is uncertain. Per germline, CDR1 SNHLY and CDR2 FYNNEI. Trimming shortened V by 7 bases and J by 4 bases, and 7 bases separated the two germline ends. This CDR3 comprises 11 residues. As DNA, the CDR3 is TGTGCCAGCATGGAGACAGAGACCCAGTACTTC. This encodes CASMETETQYF.

Worth noting for this clone: Other DNA sequences within the sample encode an identical CDR3. The rearrangement links TRBV7-9 to TRBJ1-1; no clear D gene. The CDR3 contains 13 residues. Per the germline V gene, CDR1 is SEHNR and CDR2 is FQNEAQ (reference sequence). Trimming shortened V by 3 bases and J by 1 base, and 6 bases separated the two germline ends. CDR3 DNA: TGTGCCAGCAGCTTGCGGTGGAACACTGAAGCTTTCTTT. Translated, it gives CASSLRWNTEAFF.

CDR3 in DNA: TGCGCCAGCAACCCATGGACAGGGCTGGCCGGGGAGCTGTTTTTT. Its protein is CASNPWTGLAGELFF. The chain recombines TRBV4-1 with TRBJ2-2; 8 nucleotides match TRBD1. This CDR3 is 15 amino acids long. Germline CDR1 is MGHRA and CDR2 is YSYEKL. J was trimmed by 6 bases and V by 7 bases; bases with no gene match: 10.

The chain combines TRBV20-1 with TRBJ2-1; no definite D call. Germline V gene sequence: CDR1 DFQATT, CDR2 SNEGSKA (reference sequence). Trimming removed 3 bases from V and 10 bases from J, with 10 bases in between. This CDR3 has 11 residues. The CDR3 nucleotides are TGCAGTGCTAGGCTAGTACAGGAGCAGTTCTTC. The encoded protein is CSARLVQEQFF.

This chain connects TRBV2 to TRBJ2-2, with 8 bases fitting TRBD2. The CDR3 covers 15 residues. The junction had 6 bases not matched to a gene; V was cut back by 3 bases and J by 6 bases. Germline CDR1 reads SNHLY; CDR2 reads FYNNEI. Here the CDR3 DNA reads TGTGCCAGCAGTGACAGCGGGAGAGGAGCCGGGGAGCTGTTTTTT. Protein product: CASSDSGRGAGELFF.

The chain has TRBV4-1 and TRBJ1-4; possibly TRBD1 for D (5 bases). V was trimmed by 0 bases and J by 12 bases, leaving 17 bases between them. CDR1 MGHRA and CDR2 YSYEKL come from the germline V gene. This CDR3 is built from 15 residues. For the CDR3, the DNA is TGCGCCAGCAGCCAAGATCACAGGCCTCGCCTGGAACTGTTTTTT. It yields the protein CASSQDHRPRLELFF.

The J gene is TRBJ2-3, the V gene TRBV18; tentative D call: TRBD1 (6 bases). The V end was cut by 0 bases, the J end by 0 bases, with 10 bases between. CDR3 length: 16 amino acids. Germline values: CDR1 KGHSH, CDR2 LQKENI. CDR3 bases: TGTGCCAGCTCACCACCCGGGACACTTAGCACAGATACGCAGTATTTT. It encodes CASSPPGTLSTDTQYF.

The gene calls are TRBV13 and TRBJ1-1; D gene ambiguous. The CDR3 contains 13 residues. Trimming left V 7 bases short and J 2 bases short, with 11 bases between. Germline CDR1 and CDR2: PRHDT and FYEKMQ (reference sequence). The CDR3 sequence is CASNLEGNTEAFF. The CDR3 region has the DNA TGTGCCAGCAATCTGGAGGGTAACACTGAAGCTTTCTTT.

The chain carries TRBV18 and TRBJ2-5; no reliable D call. The V end was cut by 6 bases, the J end by 0 bases, with 14 bases between. CDR1 KGHSH and CDR2 LQKENI come from the germline V gene. The CDR3 has 15 residues. DNA for the CDR3: TGTGCCAGCTCCCAGATGAGAGAGAACCAAGAGACCCAGTACTTC. This gives the protein CASSQMRENQETQYF.

The chain recombines TRBV23-1 with TRBJ1-2, with a possible D match to TRBD1 (5 bases). TRBV23-1 is designated an ORF whose function remains uncertain. This CDR3 region has 14 residues. Trimming shortened V by 0 bases and J by 8 bases, and 13 bases separated the two germline ends. Written as DNA, the CDR3 is TGCGCCAGCAGTCAATCGGGGCCGGGCGGCGGCTACACCTTC. Translation gives CASSQSGPGGGYTF.

This chain links TRBV19 with TRBJ2-7; perhaps TRBD1 as D (5 bases). The CDR3 runs 18 residues. V lost 4 bases, J lost 3 bases, and 25 bases lay in between. Germline V CDR1 and CDR2: LNHDA, SQIVND (reference sequence). This CDR3 reads CASSNAPPTLRQGYEQYF. CDR3 DNA sequence: TGTGCCAGTAGTAACGCCCCCCCAACTCTCCGGCAGGGCTACGAGCAGTACTTC.

The chain joins TRBV29-1 to TRBJ2-7; 9 nucleotides match TRBD2. V shed 7 bases and J 3 bases; nucleotides not matched to a gene: 22. The germline gives CDR1 SQVTM, CDR2 ANQGSEA. This CDR3 has 18 amino acids. CDR3: CSGPVRQGRTSVDYEQYF. As DNA, the CDR3 is TGCAGCGGCCCAGTAAGACAGGGTCGGACTAGCGTTGACTACGAGCAGTACTTC.

The V and J genes are TRBV28 and TRBJ1-2; D gene unclear. The CDR3 covers 16 residues. From germline, CDR1 is MDHEN and CDR2 SYDVKM. V lost 5 bases, J lost 6 bases, and 22 bases lay in between. The CDR3 DNA sequence: TGTGCCAGCAGTCCCAGCCCGACCAGGACGTCCGATGGCTACACCTTC. Its protein is CASSPSPTRTSDGYTF.

This chain joins TRBV19 and TRBJ2-1; a weak D match, TRBD1 (7 bases). This CDR3 has 16 amino acids. The germline V gene encodes CDR1 LNHDA and CDR2 SQIVND (reference sequence). The V gene lost 7 bases and the J gene lost 6 bases, with 22 bases spanning the gap. The CDR3 region is CASTPSSGGLINEQFF. DNA of the CDR3: TGTGCCAGTACCCCCTCTTCAGGGGGGCTTATCAATGAGCAGTTCTTC. Drawing the rest from reference TRBV19 and TRBJ2-1, the complete variable domain is DGGITQSPKYLFRKEGQNVTLSCEQNLNHDAMYWYRQDPGQGLRLIYYSQIVNDFQKGDIAEGYSVSREKKESFPLTVTSAQKNPTAFYLCASTPSSGGLINEQFFGPGTRLTVL.

This rearrangement joins TRBV28 to TRBJ1-3, with D uncertain. The CDR3 has 16 residues. Germline loops: CDR1 MDHEN, CDR2 SYDVKM. The ends were cut back, 7 bases at V and 0 bases at J, with 16 bases in the middle. CDR3 DNA: TGTGCCAGCAATAGCCAGCGGGCTATCTCTGGAAACACCATATATTTT. This encodes CASNSQRAISGNTIYF.

The chain employs TRBV6-1 and TRBJ1-4; 9 bases match TRBD1. The germline CDR1 and CDR2 sequences are MNHNS and SASEGT. The CDR3 is 15 amino acids. The trim removed 4 bases at V and 7 bases at J, leaving 7 bases unmatched. CDR3 bases: TGTGCCAGCAGTGCAACAGGGGGCATGATTGAAAAACTGTTTTTT. This encodes CASSATGGMIEKLFF.

In its sample, this clone was seen once. The chain is built from TRBV28 and TRBJ1-2; TRBD1 agrees at 11 bases. V lost 4 bases, J lost 8 bases, and 9 bases stayed unmatched. The CDR3 is made up of 15 amino acids. Germline V gene data show CDR1 as MDHEN and CDR2 as SYDVKM. CDR3 amino acids: CASSSSGTGGYGYTF. The CDR3 bases are TGTGCCAGCAGTTCCTCCGGGACAGGGGGTTACGGCTACACCTTC.

In regard to this clone: The sample has other DNA sequences that encode this CDR3 too. The J gene is TRBJ2-1, the V gene TRBV5-1; 13 nucleotides agree with TRBD2. The germline V gene has CDR1 SGHRS and CDR2 YFSETQ. The CDR3 consists of 15 residues. The V and J ends lost 4 bases and 5 bases, in that order; junction bases with no gene match: 3. DNA of the CDR3: TGCGCCAGCAGCCCGGGACTAGCGGGGAACAATGAGCAGTTCTTC. Translating gives CASSPGLAGNNEQFF.

This clone has only one observation. The chain recombines TRBV10-1 with TRBJ2-1, with D possibly TRBD2 on 6 matching bases. From germline, CDR1 is WNHNN and CDR2 SYGVQD (reference sequence). Trimming removed 6 bases from V and 12 bases from J, with 15 bases in between. The CDR3 covers 12 residues. The CDR3 nucleotides are TGCGCCAGCAGGGCGCGGGAAATCGGGCAGTTCTTC. Protein product: CASRAREIGQFF.

This chain joins TRBV19 and TRBJ1-5; perhaps TRBD1 as D (6 bases). V lost 7 bases and J 3 bases, leaving 22 bases between the germline ends. Germline CDR1 and CDR2: LNHDA and SQIVND (reference sequence). The CDR3 is 17 residues long. The CDR3 spells CASTANQGIFVNQPQHF. For the CDR3, the DNA is TGTGCCAGTACTGCCAATCAGGGGATTTTTGTCAATCAGCCCCAGCATTTT.

J is TRBJ2-5 and V is TRBV6-6; possibly TRBD2 for D (6 bases). Trimming removed 6 bases at V and 5 bases at J, with 13 bases between. CDR1 is MNHNY, CDR2 SVGAGI, per germline (reference sequence). CDR3 size: 13 residues. CDR3 loop: CASRRDFQETQYF. CDR3 nucleotides: TGTGCCAGCAGGCGGGACTTTCAGGAGACCCAGTACTTC.

This clone came up once. The chain recombines TRBV2 with TRBJ1-2; TRBD1 might be the D (6 bases). Deletions cut 7 bases from V and 5 bases from J, with 11 bases between. There are 12 residues in the CDR3. CDR1 is SNHLY and CDR2 is FYNNEI in the germline V gene. The CDR3 sequence is CASTGDTYGYTF. Written as DNA, the CDR3 is TGTGCCAGCACCGGGGACACGTATGGCTACACCTTC.

The J gene is TRBJ2-1, the V gene TRBV5-1; D is ambiguous. There are 14 residues in the CDR3. Germline CDR1 is SGHRS and CDR2 is YFSETQ. V was pared by 0 bases and J by 8 bases, with 12 bases between. CDR3 DNA: TGCGCCAGCAGCTTGGTCCCAGAAATGGATGAGCAGTTCTTC. Translated, it gives CASSLVPEMDEQFF.

Note on this clone: Other DNA sequences within the sample encode an identical CDR3. This rearrangement joins TRBV6-1 to TRBJ1-2; D possibly corresponds to TRBD1 (5 bases). Germline V gene sequence: CDR1 MNHNS, CDR2 SASEGT. Trimming shortened V by 2 bases and J by 4 bases, and 8 bases separated the two germline ends. CDR3 length: 13 residues. CDR3 loop: CASSERGTYGYTF. The DNA of the CDR3 is TGTGCCAGCAGTGAAAGGGGCACCTATGGCTACACCTTC.

This clone was detected once. The gene calls are TRBV28 and TRBJ2-1, with TRBD2 identical over 8 bases. This CDR3 region has 18 residues. V shed 3 bases, J shed 0 bases, and the junction held 10 bases outside the gene matches. Germline assignment: CDR1 MDHEN and CDR2 SYDVKM. DNA for the CDR3: TGTGCCAGCAGTTTCCCTAGCGGGCCGACAAGCTCCTACAATGAGCAGTTCTTC. Translated: CASSFPSGPTSSYNEQFF.